The next 21 T cell receptor beta chains were all read from a single sample in a study of blood T cell repertoires in COVID-19 (TCRdb year 2020). The library was made by the immunoSEQ multiplex PCR assay. TCRdb took over this immuneACCESS table, retaining in-frame rearrangements with V and J assigned. Such tables are incomplete; in checked studies, under half of the missing clones stem from an unresolved V gene, and the remainder is unexplained. The sample yields about 400,000 clones; around 86% were counted once. Over 1.1% of the sample rests with the top ten. What was sequenced was peripheral blood. The receptors shown here come from a woman aged 25 to 39 with active or convalescent COVID-19.

The chain links TRBV5-1 to TRBJ1-4; D gene unclear. Germline values: CDR1 SGHRS, CDR2 YFSETQ. This CDR3 has 13 residues. Trimming left V 0 bases short and J 13 bases short, with 13 bases between. This CDR3 reads CASSLVPEALLFF. Here the CDR3 DNA reads TGCGCCAGCAGCTTGGTCCCGGAGGCCCTACTGTTTTTT.

The chain has TRBV19 and TRBJ1-1, with D hard to call. The CDR3 covers 14 residues. The V gene lost 3 bases and the J gene lost 1 base, with 9 bases spanning the gap. Per germline, CDR1 LNHDA and CDR2 SQIVND (reference sequence). The CDR3 loop reads CASSIQAGNTEAFF. CDR3 in DNA: TGTGCCAGTAGTATTCAGGCGGGGAACACTGAAGCTTTCTTT.

The chain recombines TRBV10-1 with TRBJ2-7; 9 bases are a match to TRBD1. Germline CDR1 is WNHNN and CDR2 is SYGVQD (reference sequence). This CDR3 comprises 15 residues. V gave up 0 bases and J gave up 5 bases; unmatched junction bases: 5. The CDR3 region is CASSESRTGVNEQYF. As DNA, the CDR3 is TGCGCCAGCAGTGAGTCGAGGACAGGGGTCAACGAGCAGTACTTC.

The chain combines TRBV5-4 with TRBJ1-1; maybe TRBD1 (5 bases). Between the trimmed V and J ends, which lost 4 bases and 3 bases, there was a span of 10 bases. Looked up from germline, CDR1 is SGHNT and CDR2 is YYREEE (reference sequence). This CDR3 has 13 residues. CDR3: CASSAGPDTEAFF. DNA for the CDR3: TGTGCCAGCAGCGCGGGGCCCGACACTGAAGCTTTCTTT.

In DNA form, the CDR3 reads TGTGCCAGCAGTTACTCGAACCAGGGAAACTATGGCTACACCTTC. Residues: CASSYSNQGNYGYTF. This sequence joins TRBV6-5 and TRBJ1-2; D may be TRBD1 (5 bases). Looked up from germline, CDR1 is MNHEY and CDR2 is SVGAGI. Trimming shortened V by 0 bases and J by 2 bases, and 10 bases separated the two germline ends. There are 15 residues in the CDR3.

The chain has TRBV5-4 and TRBJ1-2, with D hard to call. CDR3 length equals 13 residues. Germline V gene data show CDR1 as SGHNT and CDR2 as YYREEE (reference sequence). The V end was cut by 0 bases, the J end by 5 bases, with 8 bases between. CDR3 protein: CASSLDLAYGYTF. The CDR3 coding sequence is TGTGCCAGCAGCTTGGATCTAGCATATGGCTACACCTTC.

The V call is TRBV5-1, the J call TRBJ1-2; D is possibly TRBD1 (5 bases). CDR3 size: 13 residues. The germline CDR1 and CDR2 sequences are SGHRS and YFSETQ. V shed 0 bases and J shed 8 bases, with 11 bases lying between them. The CDR3 coding sequence is TGCGCCAGCAGCTTGGAGCAGGGAATGGGCTACACCTTC. Protein product: CASSLEQGMGYTF.

In its sample, this clone was seen a few times. The chain recombines TRBV30 with TRBJ1-3; D call uncertain. Germline values: CDR1 GTSNPN, CDR2 SVGIG (reference sequence). V was trimmed by 2 bases and J by 1 base, leaving 3 bases between them. This CDR3 has 12 residues. The CDR3, as DNA: TGTGCCTGGAGTCAATCTGGAAACACCATATATTTT. It encodes CAWSQSGNTIYF.

V usage is TRBV6-2 or TRBV6-3 and J usage is TRBJ2-1, with TRBD1 matching over 8 bases. CDR3 length: 14 residues. With V trimmed by 5 bases and J by 4 bases, 4 bases remained unmatched. Germline V gene data show CDR1 as MNHEY and CDR2 as SVGEGT. The CDR3 DNA is TGTGCCAGCAGTAAGGACAGGGAGTACAATGAGCAGTTCTTC. Translated, it gives CASSKDREYNEQFF.

V is TRBV30 and J is TRBJ2-7; 8 positions match TRBD1. The CDR3 runs to 14 residues. In germline, CDR1 is GTSNPN, CDR2 SVGIG (reference sequence). Trimming took 2 bases from V and 4 from J; bases not matched to a gene: 7. The CDR3: CAWSSRDRLYEQYF. DNA of the CDR3: TGTGCCTGGAGTAGCCGGGACAGGCTGTACGAGCAGTACTTC.

This clone was detected once. This chain links TRBV10-3 with TRBJ2-1, with D maybe TRBD1 (6 bases). V was pared by 9 bases and J by 6 bases, with 12 bases between. There are 12 residues in the CDR3. Germline V gene sequence: CDR1 ENHRY, CDR2 SYGVKD. CDR3 sequence reads: CAITGQSNEQFF. The CDR3 coding sequence is TGTGCCATAACTGGACAGTCCAATGAGCAGTTCTTC.

This clone is a singleton in its sample. This CDR3 reads CASSEWRVTTEAFF. The CDR3 nucleotides are TGTGCCAGCAGTGAATGGCGGGTAACCACTGAAGCTTTCTTT. The V gene is TRBV2, the J gene TRBJ1-1; the D is unclear. Trimming stripped 2 bases from V and 4 bases from J, with 11 bases between. Germline CDR1 SNHLY, CDR2 FYNNEI. This CDR3 is built from 14 residues.

This chain uses TRBV30 with TRBJ2-2; weak D call: TRBD2 (6 bases). Per the germline V gene, CDR1 is GTSNPN and CDR2 is SVGIG (reference sequence). Trimming pared 7 bases from V and 6 bases from J, leaving 9 bases between. The CDR3 contains 11 residues. In DNA, the CDR3 is TGTGCCTCTAGCGCCCCCGGGGAGCTGTTTTTT. This codes for CASSAPGELFF.

The chain links TRBV3-1 (or the pseudogene TRBV3-2) to TRBJ2-1, with 7 nucleotides matching TRBD2. This CDR3 is 14 amino acids long. Germline V gene data show CDR1 as LGHDT and CDR2 as YNNKEL (reference sequence). V dropped 7 bases and J dropped 4; count of bases not matched to a gene: 7. CDR3 amino acids: CASTLGGSYNEQFF. DNA for the CDR3: TGTGCCAGCACCCTGGGGGGGAGTTACAATGAGCAGTTCTTC.

The chain employs TRBV24-1 and TRBJ2-1; 9 bases are a match to TRBD2. Trimming cost V 1 base and J 1 base; bases outside gene matches: 10. The CDR3 covers 19 residues. Germline CDR1 reads KGHDR; CDR2 reads SFDVKD. CDR3 sequence reads: CATSDFEGGRVRSYNEQFF. CDR3 nucleotides: TGTGCCACCAGTGATTTCGAGGGCGGGAGGGTTAGGTCCTACAATGAGCAGTTCTTC.

The chain couples TRBV6-5 to TRBJ1-2; tentative D call: TRBD1 (6 bases). The CDR3 runs 14 residues. Germline V gives CDR1 MNHEY, CDR2 SVGAGI. Trimming removed 6 bases from V and 4 bases from J, with 15 bases in between. This chain's CDR3 is CASSPRGGTYGYTF. The CDR3 DNA is TGTGCCAGCAGCCCACGGGGGGGCACCTATGGCTACACCTTC.

This clone was detected only once. The chain links TRBV11-2 to TRBJ2-5, with 13 bases that match TRBD2. This CDR3 region has 15 residues. V lost 4 bases and J lost 5; bases outside the gene matches: 4. CDR1 SGHAT and CDR2 FQNNGV come from the germline V gene. CDR3 nucleotides: TGTGCCAGCAGCTCTGGACTAGCGGGAGTTGAGACCCAGTACTTC. Its protein product is CASSSGLAGVETQYF.

The chain uses TRBV3-1 (or the pseudogene TRBV3-2) and TRBJ1-5; D perhaps matches TRBD1 (6 bases). V lost 2 bases, J lost 9 bases, and 17 bases lay in between. CDR3 size: 15 residues. Germline assignment: CDR1 LGHDT and CDR2 YNNKEL (reference sequence). The CDR3, as DNA: TGTGCCAGCAGCCAAAAGGGGGGGGCCGGCGGGCCCCAGCATTTT. It is translated as CASSQKGGAGGPQHF.

This clone was observed once. The V gene is TRBV3-1 (or the pseudogene TRBV3-2), the J gene TRBJ2-2, with a possible D match to TRBD2 (5 bases). The V end was cut by 0 bases, the J end by 3 bases, with 14 bases between. CDR3 length: 17 residues. Germline V CDR1 and CDR2: LGHDT, YNNKEL (reference sequence). The CDR3, as DNA: TGTGCCAGCAGCCAAGATATTATGGCGGGTTACACCGGGGAGCTGTTTTTT. This codes for CASSQDIMAGYTGELFF.

This clone was counted a single time. The chain uses TRBV29-1 and TRBJ1-2, with no clear D. V gave up 0 bases and J gave up 0 bases, with 8 bases separating them. The CDR3 length is 14 residues. Germline loops: CDR1 SQVTM, CDR2 ANQGSEA. Here the CDR3 reads CSVEDGEANYGYTF. CDR3 coding DNA: TGCAGCGTTGAAGATGGAGAAGCTAACTATGGCTACACCTTC.

This chain links TRBV18 with TRBJ2-3; D is unclear. This CDR3 is built from 14 residues. Germline values: CDR1 KGHSH, CDR2 LQKENI. Trimming removed 6 bases at V and 4 bases at J, with 14 bases between. The chain's CDR3 is CASSLEWSADTQYF. The CDR3 coding sequence is TGTGCCAGCTCGCTGGAGTGGAGCGCAGATACGCAGTATTTT.